These 16 T cell receptor beta chains came from one sample sequenced in a study of shared clonotypes between healthy human individuals. Repertoires were generated with immunoSEQ multiplex PCR, while TCRdb's copy carries only in-frame clones and drops some. The table includes some 240,000 clones, 65% detected once. Sequencing used memory CD4+ T cells sorted from blood. The subset: CD45RA-negative fraction. The receptors were sampled from a man aged 25 to 40 in good health.

The V gene is TRBV7-2, the J gene TRBJ2-5, with TRBD2 matching 14 bases. Trimming removed 6 bases from V and 1 base from J; junction bases left unmatched: 1. Per the germline V gene, CDR1 is SGHTA and CDR2 is FQGNSA. The CDR3 is 15 residues long. CDR3 sequence reads: CASRGTSGGQETQYF. The CDR3 bases are TGTGCCAGCAGGGGGACTAGCGGGGGCCAAGAGACCCAGTACTTC.

This clone was observed a few times. The genes are TRBV6-6 and TRBJ2-1; TRBD1 agrees at 7 bases. This CDR3 spans 14 amino acids. The ends lost 6 bases at V and 6 bases at J; junction bases unmatched: 8. In germline, CDR1 is MNHNY, CDR2 SVGAGI (reference sequence). CDR3 in DNA: TGTGCCAGCAGGCGGACAGGCCAGGGCAATGAGCAGTTCTTC. Amino acid sequence: CASRRTGQGNEQFF.

The chain has TRBV2 and TRBJ2-7; D may be TRBD2 (6 bases). The CDR3 covers 12 residues. The ends were cut back, 5 bases at V and 1 base at J, with 6 bases in the middle. The germline gives CDR1 SNHLY, CDR2 FYNNEI. This CDR3 is CASSLASYEQYF. CDR3 nucleotides: TGTGCCAGCAGTCTAGCGTCCTACGAGCAGTACTTC.

This chain joins TRBV28 and TRBJ2-3; a possible D gene is TRBD1 (6 bases). The CDR3 loop spans 13 amino acids. The germline V gene encodes CDR1 MDHEN and CDR2 SYDVKM. Trimming shortened V by 5 bases and J by 2 bases, and 8 bases separated the two germline ends. DNA for the CDR3: TGTGCCAGCAGTAGACAGGTCACAGATACGCAGTATTTT. Protein product: CASSRQVTDTQYF.

In DNA form, the CDR3 reads TGTGCCAGTAGTAGGGACAGAGCTAACTATGGCTACACCTTC. This translates into CASSRDRANYGYTF. The chain uses TRBV19 and TRBJ1-2; 7 positions match TRBD1. Germline V gene data show CDR1 as LNHDA and CDR2 as SQIVND (reference sequence). Trimming at V came to 4 bases and at J to 0 bases, leaving 2 bases not matched to a gene. The CDR3 loop spans 14 amino acids.

The rearrangement joins TRBV6-5 to TRBJ2-1, with 7 bases fitting TRBD2. The V segment lost 5 bases and the J segment 8 bases; nucleotides outside the gene matches: 9. Germline CDR1 is MNHEY and CDR2 is SVGAGI. The CDR3 has 14 residues. The CDR3 sequence: CASSATSLWYEQFF. The CDR3 DNA follows: TGTGCCAGCAGTGCGACTAGCTTGTGGTATGAGCAGTTCTTC.

V and J are TRBV29-1 and TRBJ2-5, with 8 bases that match TRBD2. The V segment lost 4 bases and the J segment 4 bases; nucleotides outside the gene matches: 11. The germline CDR1 and CDR2 sequences are SQVTM and ANQGSEA. The CDR3 is 15 residues long. The CDR3 region is CSVVLAGGASETQYF. In nucleotides, the CDR3 is TGCAGCGTTGTTCTGGCCGGGGGGGCGTCAGAGACCCAGTACTTC.

This clone was counted at least ten times. The gene calls are TRBV7-2 and TRBJ2-7, with D uncertain. Germline assignment: CDR1 SGHTA and CDR2 FQGNSA. The CDR3 sequence is 14 residues long. V lost 5 bases and J 0 bases, leaving 11 bases between the germline ends. CDR3 DNA: TGTGCCAGCAGCCGAGCAATAAACTCCTACGAGCAGTACTTC. Amino acids: CASSRAINSYEQYF.

V gene TRBV21-1 combines with J gene TRBJ2-7. TRBV21-1 counts as a pseudogene. The CDR3 length is 15 residues. The CDR3 here is CASGELGTIKEEQYF. CDR3 in DNA: TGTGCCAGCGGGGAACTCGGGACCATTAAGGAGGAGCAGTACTTC.

The J gene is TRBJ1-1, the V gene TRBV6-5; D might be TRBD1 (6 bases). This CDR3 region has 14 residues. Germline V gene sequence: CDR1 MNHEY, CDR2 SVGAGI. Trimming shortened V by 2 bases and J by 10 bases, and 17 bases separated the two germline ends. This chain's CDR3 is CASSYDKGGLRAFF. In DNA form, the CDR3 reads TGTGCCAGCAGTTACGATAAGGGGGGATTAAGAGCTTTCTTT.

The chain links TRBV28 to TRBJ1-4, with a tentative D call TRBD1 (5 bases). V was trimmed by 5 bases and J by 3 bases, leaving 16 bases between them. Germline CDR1 and CDR2: MDHEN and SYDVKM. The CDR3 totals 16 residues. The CDR3 loop reads CASSAAGKGANEKLFF. The CDR3 DNA follows: TGTGCCAGCAGTGCCGCGGGGAAAGGGGCTAATGAAAAACTGTTTTTT. Full variable domain (rest looked up from reference TRBV28 and TRBJ1-4): DVKVTQSSRYLVKRTGEKVFLECVQDMDHENMFWYRQDPGLGLRLIYFSYDVKMKEKGDIPEGYSVSREKKERFSLILESASTNQTSMYLCASSAAGKGANEKLFFGSGTQLSVL.

The chain employs TRBV5-1 and TRBJ2-7; TRBD1 or TRBD2 may be the D gene (5 bases each). Trimming removed 0 bases at V and 6 bases at J, with 7 bases between. The CDR3 has 12 amino acids. Per the germline V gene, CDR1 is SGHRS and CDR2 is YFSETQ. The CDR3 DNA reads TGCGCCAGCAGCTTGGAGAGGGGCGAGCAGTACTTC. Protein sequence: CASSLERGEQYF.

V is TRBV14 and J is TRBJ2-1; D is possibly TRBD1 (6 bases). The V end lost 2 bases, the J end lost 7 bases, and 9 bases lay between the germline ends. This CDR3 contains 13 residues. The V gene's germline CDR1 is SGHDN and CDR2 FVKESK. CDR3 loop: CASSQLTGNEQFF. CDR3 DNA: TGTGCCAGCAGCCAACTTACAGGGAATGAGCAGTTCTTC.

V gene TRBV14 combines with J gene TRBJ2-7, with 13 bases identical to TRBD2. There are 17 residues in the CDR3. Germline loops: CDR1 SGHDN, CDR2 FVKESK. Unmatched junction bases numbered 7, after V lost 2 bases and J lost 3 bases. The CDR3 sequence is CASSQFLGLAGSYEQYF. The CDR3 nucleotides read TGTGCCAGCAGCCAATTTCTGGGACTAGCGGGAAGCTACGAGCAGTACTTC. The full variable domain, rest sourced from reference TRBV14 and TRBJ2-7, is EAGVTQFPSHSVIEKGQTVTLRCDPISGHDNLYWYRRVMGKEIKFLLHFVKESKQDESGMPNNRFLAERTGGTYSTLKVQPAELEDSGVYFCASSQFLGLAGSYEQYFGPGTRLTVT.

The chain combines TRBV9 with TRBJ1-1, with unresolved D. V lost 0 bases, J lost 7 bases, and 13 bases lay in between. The length of the CDR3 is 14 residues. Per the germline V gene, CDR1 is SGDLS and CDR2 is YYNGEE. The CDR3 bases are TGTGCCAGCAGCGTAGCTACTTGGGGAGGTGAAGCTTTCTTT. Its protein product is CASSVATWGGEAFF.

The chain combines TRBV2 with TRBJ2-1; a weak D match, TRBD1 (5 bases). CDR1 is SNHLY, CDR2 FYNNEI, per germline. V lost 4 bases and J 9 bases, leaving 16 bases between the germline ends. This CDR3 region has 14 residues. CDR3 DNA: TGTGCCAGCAGTGTCGGCAGGGCAGTGGGTGAGCAGTTCTTC. Its protein product is CASSVGRAVGEQFF.